These 5 T cell receptor beta chains share one sample of origin, sequenced in a study of blood T cell repertoires in COVID-19. Using immunoSEQ multiplex PCR, the repertoire was profiled, and TCRdb retains in-frame clones only, with some absent. The table shows 130,000 to 150,000 clones, with 85% to 90% occurring only once. The specimen sequenced was peripheral blood. Receptors originate from a man older than 75 with acute or convalescent COVID-19.

V gene TRBV7-8 combines with J gene TRBJ2-7; 7 bases map to TRBD2. This CDR3 region has 14 residues. Germline lookup yields CDR1 SGHVS and CDR2 FQNEAQ. V trimming: 4 bases; J trimming: 7 bases; junction bases outside the gene matches: 10. This CDR3 is CASSSGEGLGEQYF. For the CDR3, the DNA is TGTGCCAGCAGCTCGGGGGAGGGTTTGGGTGAGCAGTACTTC.

This chain connects TRBV5-1 to TRBJ1-4; TRBD1 agrees at 7 bases. V trimming: 1 base; J trimming: 13 bases; junction bases outside the gene matches: 10. CDR1 and CDR2 (germline): SGHRS, YFSETQ. This CDR3 region has 14 residues. The CDR3 is CASSLSGTDSGLFF. The DNA for the CDR3 is TGCGCCAGCAGCTTGAGTGGGACAGATTCCGGACTGTTTTTT.

This chain connects TRBV6-6 to TRBJ1-1; D unresolved. CDR3 length equals 13 residues. Trimming shortened V by 2 bases and J by 3 bases, and 7 bases separated the two germline ends. Germline-derived CDR1 and CDR2 are MNHNY and SVGAGI (reference sequence). CDR3 loop: CASSYGTYTEAFF. The CDR3 DNA reads as TGTGCCAGCAGTTACGGTACATACACTGAAGCTTTCTTT.

In this sample, this clone turned up a few times. The rearrangement joins TRBV11-2 to TRBJ2-3; 7 nucleotides match TRBD1. Unmatched junction bases numbered 3, after V lost 3 bases and J lost 6 bases. This CDR3 has 13 amino acids. CDR1 is SGHAT and CDR2 is FQNNGV in the germline V gene. The CDR3 is CASSFTGDDTQYF. The DNA of the CDR3 is TGTGCCAGCAGCTTTACAGGGGATGATACGCAGTATTTT.

V and J are TRBV3-1 (or the pseudogene TRBV3-2) and TRBJ2-1; 10 bases are a match to TRBD2. Germline CDR1 reads LGHDT; CDR2 reads YNNKEL (reference sequence). This CDR3 is 16 amino acids long. V gave up 4 bases and J gave up 5 bases; unmatched junction bases: 8. The CDR3 is CASSRKTSGTHNEQFF. CDR3 in DNA: TGTGCCAGCAGCCGAAAAACTAGCGGGACGCACAATGAGCAGTTCTTC.